This T cell receptor (beta chain) was sequenced for a study of response to subunit inactivated influenza vaccine. Deletions cut 3 bases from V and 9 bases from J, with 18 bases between. Germline V lookup: CDR1 DFQATT, CDR2 SNEGSKA (reference sequence). This CDR3 comprises 14 residues. This clonotype has more than one count but fewer than ten. TCRdb re-analysed the RT-PCR reads in MiXCR, keeping a single row per CDR3 protein. The table has 500,000 to 600,000 distinct CDR3 sequences, around 13% seen once. This receptor was identified in a man aged 45-65 years who received an inactivated influenza vaccine. This material consisted of PBMCs from blood, taken roughly 12 days after vaccination. J is TRBJ2-4 and V is TRBV20-1; D unclear. The CDR3 DNA sequence: TGCAGTGCTAGCGAGTGGCCTGATTTGGGCATTCAGTACTTC. Translating gives CSASEWPDLGIQYF.